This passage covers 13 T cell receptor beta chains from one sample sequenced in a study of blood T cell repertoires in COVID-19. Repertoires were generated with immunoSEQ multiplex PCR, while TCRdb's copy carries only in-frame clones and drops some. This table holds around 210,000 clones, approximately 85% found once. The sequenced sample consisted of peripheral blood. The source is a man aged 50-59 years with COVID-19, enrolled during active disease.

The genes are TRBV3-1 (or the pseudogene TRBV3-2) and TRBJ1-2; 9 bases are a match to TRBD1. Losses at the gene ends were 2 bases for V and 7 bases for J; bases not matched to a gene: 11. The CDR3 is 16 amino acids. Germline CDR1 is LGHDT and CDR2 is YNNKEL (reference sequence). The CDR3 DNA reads TGTGCCAGCAGCCAAAACCAACAGGGGGCTCTCTTTGGCTACACCTTC. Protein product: CASSQNQQGALFGYTF.

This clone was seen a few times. Here the CDR3 reads CASSPTGPGELFF. CDR3 nucleotides: TGTGCCAGCAGCCCGACAGGGCCCGGGGAGCTGTTTTTT. The chain links TRBV7-3 to TRBJ2-2; TRBD1 aligns across 7 bases. Germline V gene sequence: CDR1 SGHTA, CDR2 FQGTGA. J was trimmed by 6 bases and V by 5 bases; bases with no gene match: 3. The CDR3 runs 13 residues.

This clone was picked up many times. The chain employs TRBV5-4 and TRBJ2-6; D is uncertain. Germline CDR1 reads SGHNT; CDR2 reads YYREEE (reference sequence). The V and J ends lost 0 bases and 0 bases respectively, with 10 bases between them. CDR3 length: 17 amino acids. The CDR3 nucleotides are TGTGCCAGCAGCTTGGTTCCAGGAATCTCTGGGGCCAACGTCCTGACTTTC. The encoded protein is CASSLVPGISGANVLTF.

The CDR3 DNA reads as TGCGCCAGCAGCTTGGAACTAGCGGGGAATGAGCAGTTCTTC. It yields the protein CASSLELAGNEQFF. The chain recombines TRBV5-1 with TRBJ2-1, with TRBD2 matching over 10 bases. The CDR3 loop spans 14 amino acids. Germline V CDR1 and CDR2: SGHRS, YFSETQ. With V trimmed by 0 bases and J by 7 bases, 1 base remained unmatched.

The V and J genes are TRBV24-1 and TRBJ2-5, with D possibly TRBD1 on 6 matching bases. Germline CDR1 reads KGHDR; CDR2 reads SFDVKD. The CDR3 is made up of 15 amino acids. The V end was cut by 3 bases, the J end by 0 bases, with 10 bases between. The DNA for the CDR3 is TGTGCCACCAGTGATGAGGGACACAACCAAGAGACCCAGTACTTC. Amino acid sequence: CATSDEGHNQETQYF.

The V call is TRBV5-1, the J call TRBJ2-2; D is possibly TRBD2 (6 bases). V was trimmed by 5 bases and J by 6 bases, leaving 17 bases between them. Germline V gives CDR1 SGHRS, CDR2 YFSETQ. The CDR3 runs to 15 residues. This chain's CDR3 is CASSGTLGGAGELFF. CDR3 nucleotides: TGCGCCAGCAGTGGGACTTTGGGGGGTGCCGGGGAGCTGTTTTTT.

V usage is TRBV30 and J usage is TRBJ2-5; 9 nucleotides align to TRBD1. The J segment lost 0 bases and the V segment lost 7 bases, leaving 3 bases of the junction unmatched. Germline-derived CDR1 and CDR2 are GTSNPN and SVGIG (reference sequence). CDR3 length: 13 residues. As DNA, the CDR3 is TGTGCCTACGGACAGGGGTACCAAGAGACCCAGTACTTC. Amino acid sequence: CAYGQGYQETQYF.

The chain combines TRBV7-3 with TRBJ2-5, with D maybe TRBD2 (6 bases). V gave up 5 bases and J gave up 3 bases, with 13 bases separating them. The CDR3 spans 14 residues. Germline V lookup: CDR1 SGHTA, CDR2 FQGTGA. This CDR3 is CASSMGGQKETQYF. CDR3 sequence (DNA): TGTGCCAGCAGCATGGGAGGACAAAAAGAGACCCAGTACTTC. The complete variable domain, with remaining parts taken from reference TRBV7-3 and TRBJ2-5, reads GAGVSQTPSNKVTEKGKYVELRCDPISGHTALYWYRQSLGQGPEFLIYFQGTGAADDSGLPNDRFFAVRPEGSVSTLKIQRTERGDSAVYLCASSMGGQKETQYFGPGTRLLVL.

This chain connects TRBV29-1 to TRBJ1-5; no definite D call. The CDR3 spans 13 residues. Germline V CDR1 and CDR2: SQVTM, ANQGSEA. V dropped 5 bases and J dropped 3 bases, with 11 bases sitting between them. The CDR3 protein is CSVQYSPNQPQHF. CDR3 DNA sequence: TGCAGCGTTCAATACAGCCCCAATCAGCCCCAGCATTTT.

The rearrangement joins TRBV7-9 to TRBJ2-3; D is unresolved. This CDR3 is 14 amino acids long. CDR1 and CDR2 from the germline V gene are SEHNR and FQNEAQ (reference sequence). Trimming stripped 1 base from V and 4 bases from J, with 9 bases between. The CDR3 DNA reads TGTGCCAGCAGCTTAGGAGCGAACGCAGATACGCAGTATTTT. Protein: CASSLGANADTQYF. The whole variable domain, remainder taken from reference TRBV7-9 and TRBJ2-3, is DTGVSQNPRHKITKRGQNVTFRCDPISEHNRLYWYRQTLGQGPEFLTYFQNEAQLEKSRLLSDRFSAERPKGSFSTLEIQRTEQGDSAMYLCASSLGANADTQYFGPGTRLTVL.

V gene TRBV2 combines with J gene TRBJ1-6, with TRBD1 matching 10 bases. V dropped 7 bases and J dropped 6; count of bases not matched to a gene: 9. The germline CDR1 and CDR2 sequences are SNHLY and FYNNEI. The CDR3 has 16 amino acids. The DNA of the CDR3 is TGTGCCAGCAAAACCGGGACAGGGGTTCGTAATTCACCCCTCCACTTT. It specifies CASKTGTGVRNSPLHF.

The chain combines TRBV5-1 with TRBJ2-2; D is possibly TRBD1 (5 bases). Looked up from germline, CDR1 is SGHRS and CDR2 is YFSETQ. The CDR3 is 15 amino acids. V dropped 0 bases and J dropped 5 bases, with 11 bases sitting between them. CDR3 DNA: TGCGCCAGCAGCTTGGATAGGGGTCGGACCGGGGAGCTGTTTTTT. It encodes CASSLDRGRTGELFF.

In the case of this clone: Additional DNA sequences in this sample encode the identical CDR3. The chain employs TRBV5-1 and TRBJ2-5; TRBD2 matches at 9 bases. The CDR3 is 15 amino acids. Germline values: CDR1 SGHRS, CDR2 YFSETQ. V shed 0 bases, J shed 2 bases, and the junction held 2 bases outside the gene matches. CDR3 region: CASSLVSGGQETQYF. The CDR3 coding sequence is TGCGCCAGCAGCTTGGTCAGCGGGGGGCAAGAGACCCAGTACTTC. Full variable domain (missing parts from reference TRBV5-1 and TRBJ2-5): KAGVTQTPRYLIKTRGQQVTLSCSPISGHRSVSWYQQTPGQGLQFLFEYFSETQRNKGNFPGRFSGRQFSNSRSEMNVSTLELGDSALYLCASSLVSGGQETQYFGPGTRLLVL.